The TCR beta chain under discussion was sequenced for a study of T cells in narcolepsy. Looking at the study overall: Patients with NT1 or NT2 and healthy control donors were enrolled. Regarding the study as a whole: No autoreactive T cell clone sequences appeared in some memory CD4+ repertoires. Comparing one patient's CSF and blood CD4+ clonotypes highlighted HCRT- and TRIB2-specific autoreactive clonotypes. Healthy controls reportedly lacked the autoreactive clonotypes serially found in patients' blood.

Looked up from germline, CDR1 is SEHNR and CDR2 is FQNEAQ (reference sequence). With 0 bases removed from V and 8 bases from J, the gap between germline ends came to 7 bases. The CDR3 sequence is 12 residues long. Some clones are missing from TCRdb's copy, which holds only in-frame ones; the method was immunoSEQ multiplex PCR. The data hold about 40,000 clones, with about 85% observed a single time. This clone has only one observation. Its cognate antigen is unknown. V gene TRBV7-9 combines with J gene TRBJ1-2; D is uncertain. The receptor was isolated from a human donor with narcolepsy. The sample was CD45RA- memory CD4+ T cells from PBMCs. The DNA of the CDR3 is TGTGCCAGCAGCTTAGCAGGGAGCGGCTACACCTTC. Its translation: CASSLAGSGYTF.